This entry concerns a single T cell receptor (beta chain). What this receptor recognizes is not known. The record has no base qualities; no much larger clone is one base away. The CDR3 regions of human TCRbeta chains were analyzed by immunosequencing. On the authors' methods: TCRs in the repertoires were matched against a reference library of SARS-CoV-2-specific TCRs that had been generated with the MIRA antigen-specificity platform. Breadth was defined as the fraction of unique TCRs that were SARS-CoV-2-associated. Depth was defined as the fraction of total T cells that were SARS-CoV-2-associated. Each spike-specific TCR was assigned to its reactive spike region and to a CD4 or CD8 class using the MIRA data. Log10-transformed breadth and depth values were compared by one-way ANOVA with Sidak's multiple comparisons tests. TCRdb retrieved this table from immuneACCESS and kept in-frame rearrangements only. Not all clones are present; in checked studies, unresolved V genes account for under half, and no reason is known for the remainder. V, J and clone size are taken as reported in that table, and D and trimming were inferred from the DNA itself. This sample has over 85,000 clones in its table, and about nine tenths of those were observed once. Roughly 5.2% of the sample is in the top ten clones.

This entry is derived from a study of T cell responses to AZD1222 COVID-19 vaccine (dated by TCRdb to the early 2020s). About the study as a whole: A total of 230 to 250 trial participants underwent TCR sequencing, of whom about 200 received two doses of AZD1222 and about 26 received two doses of the MenACWY control vaccine. Enrollment into the trials was organized by age into subgroups of 18-55, 56-69 and 70-plus years, and those subgroups contained about 150, 27 and 61 TCR-sequenced participants, respectively.

General conclusions and limits of the study: Because no day 14 peak-response samples were available, the repertoires could be characterized only after the peak T cell response. Participants were mostly white British, with more females than males. The authors suggested clonal diversity may have been underestimated. Nearly half of unique spike-specific TCRs reportedly recognized epitopes outside regions mutated in the B.1.351 and B.1.1.7 variants. Vaccine-associated CD4 TCRs spanned the whole spike protein, with dominant responses in regions 160-218 and 743-854. Conclusions about previously exposed vaccinees are limited because only five to seven AZD1222 recipients were SARS-CoV-2 seropositive at baseline. In the small 56-69-year group, the increase in depth fell short of significance, most likely because of low power. After two AZD1222 doses, both the breadth and the depth of spike-specific TCRs were significantly higher than at day 0 and than in MenACWY recipients.

The sample's time point label is to be understood as: about 28 days (+/-7) after the second vaccine dose. AZD1222 recipients with second doses at about 4 weeks or about 12 weeks were pooled, because spike-specific TCR depth and breadth did not differ between schedules. The vaccinee samples were drawn from two UK trials, COV001 and COV002, one of which was a single-blind randomized controlled phase 2/3 trial testing AZD1222 (ChAdOx1 nCoV-19) in healthy adults. Trial participant PBMC samples were collected at day 0 and day 28 after the second dose for TCRbeta chain sequencing. The specimen comprised peripheral blood, sampled 28 days after the second AZD1222 dose. This clonotype originated in an adult who received the AZD1222 COVID-19 vaccine.

At the DNA level, the sequence is TGTGCCAGTAGTATCTTTTTCCTAGCAAACAATCAGCCCCAGCATTTT. Translated, it gives CASSIFFLANNQPQHF. The chain uses TRBV19 and TRBJ1-5, with the identity of the D gene unclear. V is reduced by 3 bases and J by 3 bases, leaving a spacing of 15 bases between them. Spanning cysteine to phenylalanine, the CDR3 consists of 16 amino acids. Solely the CDR3 DNA is kept, with 48 bases framed from the first base. As encoded in the germline V gene (reference sequence), CDR1 is LNHDA while CDR2 is SQIVND.